This TCR beta chain came from a study of neurological immune-mediated disorders. Whole-study results and caveats: Association with the multiple sclerosis repertoire cluster was not found for any clinical or MRI feature.

This clonotype was found many times. Antigen specificity is unknown. The cDNA came from 5'RACE, which used 10-nucleotide random UMIs. Every sequencing run returned over 180 million TCR-beta sequences, which were derived from 15-18 subjects. TCRdb used MiXCR to reprocess the 5' RACE reads, holding one entry per CDR3 protein. The data hold tens of thousands of distinct CDR3 sequences, with about 2% observed a single time. The CDR3 extends over 13 amino acids. Germline V CDR1 and CDR2: LGHDT, YNNKEL (reference sequence). The ends were cut back, 1 base at V and 4 bases at J, with 8 bases in the middle. Sequencing was done on a sample of PBMCs. This TCR came from a woman aged 40 to 50 with multiple sclerosis. The genes are TRBV3-1 and TRBJ2-7; the D gene is possibly TRBD2 (5 bases). CDR3 nucleotides: TGTGCCAGCAGCCAAGGAGGGCCTTACGAGCAGTACTTC. It encodes CASSQGGPYEQYF.